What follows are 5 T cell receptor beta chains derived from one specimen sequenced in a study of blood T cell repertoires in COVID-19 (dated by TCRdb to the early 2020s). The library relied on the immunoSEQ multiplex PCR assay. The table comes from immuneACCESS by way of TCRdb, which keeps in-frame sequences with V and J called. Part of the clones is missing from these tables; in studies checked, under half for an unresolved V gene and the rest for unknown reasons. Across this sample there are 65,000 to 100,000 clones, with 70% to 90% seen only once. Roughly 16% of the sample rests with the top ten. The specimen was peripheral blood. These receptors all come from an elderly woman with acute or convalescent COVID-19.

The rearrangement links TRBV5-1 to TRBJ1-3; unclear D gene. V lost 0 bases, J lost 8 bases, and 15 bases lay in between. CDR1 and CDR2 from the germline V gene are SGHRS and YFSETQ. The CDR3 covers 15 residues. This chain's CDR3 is CASSLVAGGGDTIYF. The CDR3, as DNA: TGCGCCAGCAGCTTGGTGGCGGGTGGAGGAGACACCATATATTTT.

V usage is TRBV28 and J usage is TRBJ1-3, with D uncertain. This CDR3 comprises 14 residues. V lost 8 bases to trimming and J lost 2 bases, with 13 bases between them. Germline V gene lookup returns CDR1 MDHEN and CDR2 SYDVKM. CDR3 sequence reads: CASLAGFAGNTIYF. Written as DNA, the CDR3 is TGTGCCAGCCTGGCGGGTTTCGCTGGAAACACCATATATTTT.

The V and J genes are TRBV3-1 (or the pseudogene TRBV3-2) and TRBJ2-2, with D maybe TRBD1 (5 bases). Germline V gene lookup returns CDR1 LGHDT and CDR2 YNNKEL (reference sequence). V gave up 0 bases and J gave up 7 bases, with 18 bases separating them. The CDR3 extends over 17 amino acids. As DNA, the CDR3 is TGTGCCAGCAGCCAAGAGCGAAGTAGTAAGGGGATCGGGGAGCTGTTTTTT. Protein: CASSQERSSKGIGELFF.

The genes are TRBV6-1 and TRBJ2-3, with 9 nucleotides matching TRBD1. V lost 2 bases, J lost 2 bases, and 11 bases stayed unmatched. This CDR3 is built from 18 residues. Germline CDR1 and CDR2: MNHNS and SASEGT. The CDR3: CASSERNRGQGFTDTQYF. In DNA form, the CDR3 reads TGTGCCAGCAGTGAACGGAACCGGGGACAGGGCTTCACAGATACGCAGTATTTT.

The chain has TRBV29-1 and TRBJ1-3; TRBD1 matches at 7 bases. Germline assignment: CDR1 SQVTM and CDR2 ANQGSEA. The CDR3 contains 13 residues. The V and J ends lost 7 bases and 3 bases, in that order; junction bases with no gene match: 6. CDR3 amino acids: CSGLRQGGNTIYF. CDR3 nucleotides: TGCAGCGGACTAAGACAGGGTGGAAACACCATATATTTT.